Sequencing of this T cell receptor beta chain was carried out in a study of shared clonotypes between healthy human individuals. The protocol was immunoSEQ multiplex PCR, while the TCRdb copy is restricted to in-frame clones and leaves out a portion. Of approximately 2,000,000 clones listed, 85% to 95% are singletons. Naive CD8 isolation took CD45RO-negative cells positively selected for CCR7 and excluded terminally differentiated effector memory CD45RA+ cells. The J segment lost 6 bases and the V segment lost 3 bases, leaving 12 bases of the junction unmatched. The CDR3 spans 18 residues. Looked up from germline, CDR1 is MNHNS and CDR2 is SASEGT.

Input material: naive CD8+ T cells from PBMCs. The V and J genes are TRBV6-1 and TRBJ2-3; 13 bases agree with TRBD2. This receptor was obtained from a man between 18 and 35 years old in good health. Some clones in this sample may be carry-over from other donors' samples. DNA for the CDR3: TGTGCCAGCAGTGACCCACGGACTAGCGGGAGTGTGTGGGATACGCAGTATTTT. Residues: CASSDPRTSGSVWDTQYF.